A single T cell receptor (beta chain) is shown here with its context. Antigen specificity is unknown. This specimen includes other DNA sequences encoding the same CDR3. The CDR3 loop spans 13 amino acids. CDR1 and CDR2 from the germline V gene are SGHNT and YYREEE (reference sequence). Trimming cost V 5 bases and J 4 bases, with 12 bases left between them. This sample is part of a study of cytomegalovirus exposure and HLA in healthy donors. Study-wide points: High sensitivity and specificity were reportedly achieved when the classifier diagnosed cytomegalovirus status. The study found most TCR sequences rare, yet found some public TCRs in many donors. The finding came from a later analysis; first-cohort TCR clusters tended to co-occur in the roughly 110 validation repertoires.

The data were produced by immunoSEQ multiplex PCR, yet TCRdb's version contains in-frame clones alone and is incomplete. The sample lists some 150,000 clones, less than 90% occurring once. This rearrangement joins TRBV5-4 to TRBJ1-1; D is perhaps TRBD1 (5 bases). The material sequenced was PBMCs. The TCR originated in a woman aged 18-30 years in good health and CMV-seropositive. The CDR3 DNA sequence: TGTGCCAGCAGTCTTACGGGGGGCACTGAAGCTTTCTTT. Its protein is CASSLTGGTEAFF.